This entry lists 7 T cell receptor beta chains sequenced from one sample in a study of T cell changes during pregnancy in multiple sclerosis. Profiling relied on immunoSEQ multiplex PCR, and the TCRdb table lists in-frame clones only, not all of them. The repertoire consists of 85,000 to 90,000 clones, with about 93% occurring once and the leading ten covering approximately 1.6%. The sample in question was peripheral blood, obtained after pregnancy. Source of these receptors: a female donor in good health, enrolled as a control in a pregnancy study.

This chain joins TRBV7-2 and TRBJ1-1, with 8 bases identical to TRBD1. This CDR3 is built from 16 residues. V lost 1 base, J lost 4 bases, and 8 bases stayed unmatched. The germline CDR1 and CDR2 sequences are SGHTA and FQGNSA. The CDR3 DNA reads TGTGCCAGCAGCTTAGGACCCACAGGGGGGAGCACTGAAGCTTTCTTT. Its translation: CASSLGPTGGSTEAFF.

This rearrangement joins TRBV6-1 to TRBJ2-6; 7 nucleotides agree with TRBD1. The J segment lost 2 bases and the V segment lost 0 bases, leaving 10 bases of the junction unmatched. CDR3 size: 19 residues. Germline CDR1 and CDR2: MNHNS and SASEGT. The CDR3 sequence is CASSEASTGIVAGANVLTF. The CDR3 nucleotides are TGTGCCAGCAGTGAAGCATCGACAGGGATTGTGGCTGGGGCCAACGTCCTGACTTTC.

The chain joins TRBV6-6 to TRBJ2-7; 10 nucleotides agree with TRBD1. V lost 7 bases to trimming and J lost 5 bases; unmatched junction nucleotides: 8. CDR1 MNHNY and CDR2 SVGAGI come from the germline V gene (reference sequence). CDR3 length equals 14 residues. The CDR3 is CASTSGTGADEQYF. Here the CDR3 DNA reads TGTGCCAGCACCTCCGGGACAGGGGCTGACGAGCAGTACTTC.

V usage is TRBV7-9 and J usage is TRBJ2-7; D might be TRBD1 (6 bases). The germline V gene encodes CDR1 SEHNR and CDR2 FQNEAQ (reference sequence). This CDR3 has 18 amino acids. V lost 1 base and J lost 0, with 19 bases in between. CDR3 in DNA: TGTGCCAGCAGCTTAGGCGCCTATACAGGGAAGAGCTCCTACGAGCAGTACTTC. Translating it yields CASSLGAYTGKSSYEQYF.

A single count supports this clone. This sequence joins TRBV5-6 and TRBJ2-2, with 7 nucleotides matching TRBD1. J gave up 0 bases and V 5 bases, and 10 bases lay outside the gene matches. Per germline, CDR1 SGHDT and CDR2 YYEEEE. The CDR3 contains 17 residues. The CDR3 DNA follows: TGTGCCAGCAGACCTTTTACCGGGACAGCGAACACCGGGGAGCTGTTTTTT. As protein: CASRPFTGTANTGELFF.

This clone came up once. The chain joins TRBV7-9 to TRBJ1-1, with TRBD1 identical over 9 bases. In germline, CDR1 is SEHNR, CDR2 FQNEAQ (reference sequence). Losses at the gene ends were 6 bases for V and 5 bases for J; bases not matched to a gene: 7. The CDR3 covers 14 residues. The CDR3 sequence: CASSPGTGRTEAFF. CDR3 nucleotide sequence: TGTGCCAGCAGTCCCGGGACAGGGAGGACTGAAGCTTTCTTT.

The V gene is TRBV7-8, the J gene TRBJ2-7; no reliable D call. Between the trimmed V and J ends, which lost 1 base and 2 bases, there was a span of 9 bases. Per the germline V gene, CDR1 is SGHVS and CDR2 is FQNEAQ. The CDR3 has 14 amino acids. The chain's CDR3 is CASSLGPVTYEQYF. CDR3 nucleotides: TGTGCCAGCAGCTTAGGGCCAGTCACCTACGAGCAGTACTTC.